This is a list of T cell receptor beta chains from one sample in a study of T cells in Graves' hyperthyroidism and ophthalmopathy. From the multiplex PCR reads, TCRdb called clonotypes with MiXCR, one entry per CDR3 protein. The sample consists of hundreds of thousands of distinct CDR3 sequences, less than 15% of them appearing once. The specimen sequenced was blood. All receptors come from a woman under 30 with Graves' hyperthyroidism. Both conserved end residues are part of each CDR3. D genes are given only for firm matches. A clone size is listed for some rows: how often the clone was seen (once, few, many), or a class if it is expanded.

clone size	J gene	D gene	V gene	CDR3 DNA	CDR3 protein
many	TRBJ1-1	NA	TRBV30	TGTGCCTGGAGTGTTTATGGGGGAGGCACTGAAGCTTTCTTT	CAWSVYGGGTEAFF
many	TRBJ2-1	TRBD1	TRBV30	TGTGCCTGGAACCCGGGACAGCTATCGTACAATGAGCAGTTCTTC	CAWNPGQLSYNEQFF
NA	TRBJ2-7	TRBD1	TRBV5-1	TGCGCCAGCAGCTTAACGGGACAGGGGTTGAACGAGCAGTACTTC	CASSLTGQGLNEQYF
many	TRBJ2-7	NA	TRBV7-2	TGTGCCAGCAGCTTGACGGTTGGAGAGCAGTACTTC	CASSLTVGEQYF
many	TRBJ2-4	NA	TRBV28	TGTGCCAGCAGTTTATCCCGGGGAATTCAGTACTTC	CASSLSRGIQYF
few	TRBJ2-3	NA	TRBV4-3	TGCGCCAGCAGCCAAGAAGGGTTGGGGGGAGATACGCAGTATTTT	CASSQEGLGGDTQYF
NA	TRBJ2-6	NA	TRBV6-6	TGTGCCAGCAGTTACTCGCTACTCTCTGGGGCCAACGTCCTGACTTTC	CASSYSLLSGANVLTF
NA	TRBJ1-4	TRBD1	TRBV6-4	TGTGCCAGCAGTGTCTCGCAGGGGGGAACTGAAAAACTGTTTTTT	CASSVSQGGTEKLFF
NA	TRBJ2-7	NA	TRBV7-9	TGCGCCAGCAGCCAAGTTAGCGGACCAACCTACGAGCAGTACTTC	CASSQVSGPTYEQYF
many	TRBJ2-1	TRBD1	TRBV3-1	TGTGCCAGCAGCGCCCGGGGGACAGGCCTGTACAATGAGCAGTTCTTC	CASSARGTGLYNEQFF
many	TRBJ2-5	NA	TRBV7-9	TGTGCCAGCAGCCCCCCGGGCTCTGGAGAGACCCAGTACTTC	CASSPPGSGETQYF
many	TRBJ2-7	NA	TRBV24-1	TGTGCCACCAGTGATTTGGACGTTCCCAGGGCCTACGAGCAGTACTTC	CATSDLDVPRAYEQYF
few	TRBJ2-7	TRBD2	TRBV5-5	TGTGCCAGCAGATCCGGACTAGCGGGGGTCTACGAGCAGTACTTC	CASRSGLAGVYEQYF
NA	TRBJ1-4	NA	TRBV4-3	TGCGCCAGCAGCCAAGAGGGGGGGCAGGGCTTCGAAAAACTGTTTTTT	CASSQEGGQGFEKLFF
few	TRBJ2-7	NA	TRBV20-1	TGCAGTGCCCGCCACCTAGACCAAGCCTACGAGCAGTACTTC	CSARHLDQAYEQYF
few	TRBJ1-1	NA	TRBV29-1	TGCAGCGTTGAGGGGATCGACCCGGGGACTGAAGCTTTCTTT	CSVEGIDPGTEAFF
few	TRBJ2-7	NA	TRBV7-2	TGTGCCAGCAGTCCGCCGGGACTCCTCGACTACGAGCAGTACTTC	CASSPPGLLDYEQYF
few	TRBJ2-5	TRBD2	TRBV6-5	TGTGCCAGCAGTTACATAGCGGGACTGGGACGGGAGACCCAGTACTTC	CASSYIAGLGRETQYF
many	TRBJ2-3	NA	TRBV20-1	TGCAGTGCCCGCGGATCCACAGATACGCAGTATTTT	CSARGSTDTQYF
NA	TRBJ2-7	NA	TRBV20-1	TGCAGTGCTAGAGATCCCAGCGGAAGGACTTACGAGCAGTACTTC	CSARDPSGRTYEQYF
NA	TRBJ2-1	TRBD2	TRBV20-1	TGCAGTGCAGGACTAGCGGGAGTGGGCAATGAGCAGTTCTTC	CSAGLAGVGNEQFF
many	TRBJ2-1	TRBD2	TRBV10-3	TGTGCCATCAGTACCTTGGCTAGCGGGAACAATGAGCAGTTCTTC	CAISTLASGNNEQFF
NA	TRBJ2-5	NA	TRBV5-1	TGCGCCAGCAGCTTTGGGCTTCCCGAGGAGACCCAGTACTTC	CASSFGLPEETQYF
few	TRBJ2-2	TRBD1	TRBV28	TGTGCCAGCAGTTCCCGGACCTGGACAGGGCCGAACACCGGGGAGCTGTTTTTT	CASSSRTWTGPNTGELFF
many	TRBJ1-1	NA	TRBV6-1	TGTGCCAGCAGTGAAGTCGGCATGGCAGAACCCACTGAAGCTTTCTTT	CASSEVGMAEPTEAFF
many	TRBJ2-7	NA	TRBV5-1	TGCGCCAGCAGCTTGATTCAGGACAGAGCCTACGAGCAGTACTTC	CASSLIQDRAYEQYF
many	TRBJ2-5	NA	TRBV20-1	TGCAGTGCTCGGACCCCGGACATTTTTAAAGAGACCCAGTACTTC	CSARTPDIFKETQYF
many	TRBJ2-7	NA	TRBV29-1	TGCAGCGTTGTGGGTCTGATGTACGAGCAGTACTTC	CSVVGLMYEQYF
many	TRBJ2-2	TRBD1	TRBV5-1	TGCGCCAGCAGTCCCCGACAGGGTGATTCCGGGGAGCTGTTTTTT	CASSPRQGDSGELFF
many	TRBJ2-7	NA	TRBV18	TGTGCCAGCTCACGATCGGACTTCTCCTACGAGCAGTACTTC	CASSRSDFSYEQYF
NA	TRBJ1-4	NA	TRBV27	TGTGCCAGCAGCTTTACCCCACCGGGGCGCAGTCGAAAACTGTTTTTT	CASSFTPPGRSRKLFF
many	TRBJ2-7	NA	TRBV30	TGTGCCTGGAGTGTCTTAGTCGAGCAGTACTTC	CAWSVLVEQYF
many	TRBJ2-2	NA	TRBV7-3	TGTGCCAGCAGCTTATACCAGAACACCGGGGAGCTGTTTTTT	CASSLYQNTGELFF
few	TRBJ2-5	TRBD1	TRBV12-3/TRBV12-4	TGTGCCAGCAGTCCCTCACGGGACAGGGTATACTTC	CASSPSRDRVYF
NA	TRBJ2-7	NA	TRBV3-1	TGTGCCAGCAGCCGGGCCAGCTCAGCCTACGAGCAGTACTTC	CASSRASSAYEQYF
many	TRBJ2-1	NA	TRBV20-1	TGCAGTGCTAGAGATGTGGAGGGTTTCAATGAGCAGTTCTTC	CSARDVEGFNEQFF
many	TRBJ2-7	NA	TRBV7-9	TGTGCCAGCAGCAGGAGTTACGCAAGCTCCTACGAGCAGTACTTC	CASSRSYASSYEQYF
many	TRBJ2-1	NA	TRBV11-2	TGTGCCAGCAGCTTAGGGGGCCGGGGGCAGTTCTTC	CASSLGGRGQFF
few	TRBJ2-2	TRBD1	TRBV7-2	TGTGCCAGCAGCTCGGGACAGGGTATCGGGGAGCTGTTTTTT	CASSSGQGIGELFF
NA	TRBJ2-1	TRBD2	TRBV3-1	TGTGCCAGCACCCTATCTAGCGGGAGTGACAATGAGCAGTTCTTC	CASTLSSGSDNEQFF